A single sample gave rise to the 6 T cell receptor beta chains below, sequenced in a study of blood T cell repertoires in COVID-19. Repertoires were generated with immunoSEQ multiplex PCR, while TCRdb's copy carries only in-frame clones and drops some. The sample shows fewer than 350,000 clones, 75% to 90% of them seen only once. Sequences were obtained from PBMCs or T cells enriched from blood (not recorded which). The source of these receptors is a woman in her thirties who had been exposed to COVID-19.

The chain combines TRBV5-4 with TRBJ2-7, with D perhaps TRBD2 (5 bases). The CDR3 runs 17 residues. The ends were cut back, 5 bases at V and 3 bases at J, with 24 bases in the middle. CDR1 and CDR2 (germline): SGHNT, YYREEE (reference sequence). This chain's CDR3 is CASRDGLAMLPDYEQYF. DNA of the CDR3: TGTGCCAGCAGGGATGGACTGGCAATGCTACCCGACTACGAGCAGTACTTC.

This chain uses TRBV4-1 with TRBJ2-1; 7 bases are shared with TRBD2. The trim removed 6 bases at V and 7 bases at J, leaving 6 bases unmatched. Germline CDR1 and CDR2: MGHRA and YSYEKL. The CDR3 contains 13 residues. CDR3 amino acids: CASSGLGLNEQFF. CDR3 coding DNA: TGCGCCAGCAGTGGACTAGGTCTGAATGAGCAGTTCTTC.

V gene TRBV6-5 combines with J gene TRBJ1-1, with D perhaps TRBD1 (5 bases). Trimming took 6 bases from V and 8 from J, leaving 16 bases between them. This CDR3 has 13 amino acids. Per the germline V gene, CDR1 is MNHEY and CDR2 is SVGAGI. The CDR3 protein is CASSQGLTMEAFF. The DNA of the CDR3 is TGTGCCAGCAGCCAGGGACTCACGATGGAAGCTTTCTTT.

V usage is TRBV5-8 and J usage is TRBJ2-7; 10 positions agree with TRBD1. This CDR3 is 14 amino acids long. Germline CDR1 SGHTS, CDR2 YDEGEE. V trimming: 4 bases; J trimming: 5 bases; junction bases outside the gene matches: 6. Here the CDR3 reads CASSLGQGINEQYF. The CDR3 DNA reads TGTGCCAGCAGCCTGGGACAGGGGATCAACGAGCAGTACTTC.

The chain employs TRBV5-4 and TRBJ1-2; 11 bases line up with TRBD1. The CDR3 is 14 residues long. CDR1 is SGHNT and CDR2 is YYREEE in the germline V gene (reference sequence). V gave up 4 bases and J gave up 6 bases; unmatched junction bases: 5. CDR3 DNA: TGTGCCAGCAGCCGGGACAGGGGGTCCAATGGCTACACCTTC. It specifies CASSRDRGSNGYTF.

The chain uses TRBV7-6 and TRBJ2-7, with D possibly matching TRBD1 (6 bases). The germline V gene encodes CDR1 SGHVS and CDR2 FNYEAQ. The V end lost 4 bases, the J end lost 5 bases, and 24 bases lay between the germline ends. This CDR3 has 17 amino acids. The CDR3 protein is CASSSTWDTGWVDEQYF. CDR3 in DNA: TGTGCCAGCAGCTCGACCTGGGACACCGGCTGGGTTGACGAGCAGTACTTC.